What follows are 10 T cell receptor beta chains derived from one specimen sequenced in a study of CD8 T cells in ankylosing spondylitis. TCRdb independently ran MiXCR on the 5' RACE reads; one entry per CDR3 protein. The table lists roughly 160,000 distinct CDR3 sequences, more than 9% of them singletons, with 25% to 35% in the top ten. Sequencing was performed on blood, either unsorted or a sorted T cell fraction (not recorded which). These receptors were taken from a male donor with ankylosing spondylitis or in good health (not recorded which).

This clonotype has more than one count but fewer than ten. For the CDR3, the DNA is TGTGCCAGTACCTCCGACAGGAATGAAGCTTTCTTT. This codes for CASTSDRNEAFF. The chain has TRBV19 and TRBJ1-1; a weak D match, TRBD1 (6 bases). The length of the CDR3 is 12 residues. Germline assignment: CDR1 LNHDA and CDR2 SQIVND (reference sequence). V was pared by 7 bases and J by 7 bases, with 13 bases between.

The chain uses TRBV20-1 and TRBJ2-3; 8 bases line up with TRBD1. Germline lookup yields CDR1 DFQATT and CDR2 SNEGSKA (reference sequence). V dropped 3 bases and J dropped 6; count of bases not matched to a gene: 11. The CDR3 totals 15 residues. The CDR3 protein is CSASSGQGGLDTQYF. The CDR3 DNA reads TGCAGTGCTAGTTCCGGACAGGGTGGTTTGGATACGCAGTATTTT.

The CDR3 here is CASSLLITGTDTQYF. As DNA, the CDR3 is TGTGCCAGCAGCTTACTTATCACGGGCACAGATACGCAGTATTTT. The rearrangement links TRBV7-2 to TRBJ2-3; D is ambiguous. CDR1 SGHTA and CDR2 FQGNSA come from the germline V gene. The CDR3 totals 15 residues. Trimming pared 2 bases from V and 1 base from J, leaving 10 bases between.

This clonotype was picked up many times. The rearrangement links TRBV29-1 to TRBJ2-1; tentatively, D is TRBD1 (6 bases). V was trimmed by 6 bases and J by 4 bases, leaving 16 bases between them. The germline V gene encodes CDR1 SQVTM and CDR2 ANQGSEA. The CDR3 is 14 residues long. CDR3 region: CSVDPQGMYNEQFF. Written as DNA, the CDR3 is TGCAGCGTCGACCCGCAGGGGATGTACAATGAGCAGTTCTTC.

This clonotype appeared many times. V usage is TRBV12-3 or TRBV12-4 and J usage is TRBJ2-3, with TRBD2 matching over 8 bases. This CDR3 is built from 16 residues. J gave up 3 bases and V 5 bases, and 10 bases lay outside the gene matches. CDR3 bases: TGTGCCAGCAGTACTACGGGAGGGCCGAGAACAGATACGCAGTATTTT. Its translation: CASSTTGGPRTDTQYF.

This clonotype showed up just a few times. The CDR3 DNA sequence: TGTGCCAGCAGCACCTCCGGAGAGGAAGAGACCCAGTACTTC. This sequence encodes CASSTSGEEETQYF. This sequence joins TRBV12-3 or TRBV12-4 and TRBJ2-5; D gene uncertain. The CDR3 is made up of 14 amino acids. Deletions cut 6 bases from V and 3 bases from J, with 14 bases between.

Remarks on this clonotype: Possible read error: a much larger clone is one base away. The chain joins TRBV7-2 to TRBJ2-5; a possible D gene is TRBD2 (7 bases). V gave up 2 bases and J gave up 2 bases, with 15 bases separating them. This CDR3 is built from 16 residues. CDR1 is SGHTA, CDR2 FQGNSA, per germline. CDR3 sequence reads: CTSSLNGAGTQETQYF. The CDR3 DNA is TGTACCAGCAGCTTAAATGGAGCGGGGACACAAGAGACCCAGTACTTC.

There are many counts of this clonotype. V and J are TRBV6-5 and TRBJ2-5; D gene uncertain. Trimming cost V 4 bases and J 0 bases, with 9 bases left between them. This CDR3 has 14 amino acids. Germline V gene data show CDR1 as MNHEY and CDR2 as SVGAGI. In nucleotides, the CDR3 is TGTGCCAGCAGTTCAGGAATGTACCAAGAGACCCAGTACTTC. It is translated as CASSSGMYQETQYF.

This clonotype has just a few counts. The chain links TRBV20-1 to TRBJ2-3; 8 positions match TRBD2. Losses at the gene ends were 0 bases for V and 5 bases for J; bases not matched to a gene: 7. The CDR3 is made up of 15 amino acids. Germline lookup yields CDR1 DFQATT and CDR2 SNEGSKA (reference sequence). Written as DNA, the CDR3 is TGCAGTGCTAGAGATCGAGCGGGGGCGGGAGATACGCAGTATTTT. Amino acid sequence: CSARDRAGAGDTQYF.

There are a few counts of this clonotype. This rearrangement joins TRBV6-5 to TRBJ2-1, with TRBD2 matching over 9 bases. V trimming: 0 bases; J trimming: 6 bases; junction bases outside the gene matches: 3. This CDR3 contains 15 residues. Germline values: CDR1 MNHEY, CDR2 SVGAGI. CDR3 nucleotides: TGTGCCAGCAGTTACTCCCCTAGCGGGACCAATGAGCAGTTCTTC. It translates to CASSYSPSGTNEQFF.